These T cell receptor beta chains were read from a single sample in a study of cytomegalovirus exposure and HLA in healthy donors. TCRdb's table, derived via immunoSEQ multiplex PCR, lists solely in-frame clones and lacks some. The sample holds about 64,000 clones, 85% seen once. The sequenced sample was PBMCs. The receptors here all came from a female donor in good health and CMV-seronegative. Both conserved end residues are part of each CDR3. A D gene is named only where the DNA matches it firmly. Clone size is stated in some rows and not others, as once, few, many or a class when expanded.

len: 15
d_gene: .
abundance: .
j_gene: TRBJ1-2
v_gene: TRBV5-6
CDR3nt: TGTGCCAGCAGCCTACCTGTTAGTACAGGCTATGGCTACACCTTC
CDR3aa: CASSLPVSTGYGYTF

len: 16
d_gene: .
abundance: .
j_gene: TRBJ2-4
v_gene: TRBV7-2
CDR3nt: TGTGCCAGCAGCTTAACGGGACAACTAGCCAAAAACATTCAGTACTTC
CDR3aa: CASSLTGQLAKNIQYF

len: 12
d_gene: .
abundance: .
j_gene: TRBJ1-3
v_gene: TRBV2
CDR3nt: TGTGCCAGCAGTCCTATATCAAACACCATATATTTT
CDR3aa: CASSPISNTIYF

len: 14
d_gene: TRBD2
abundance: few
j_gene: TRBJ2-5
v_gene: TRBV4-1
CDR3nt: TGCGCCAGCAGCCAAGGACTAGCTCGAGAGACCCAGTACTTC
CDR3aa: CASSQGLARETQYF

len: 14
d_gene: TRBD1
abundance: few
j_gene: TRBJ1-4
v_gene: TRBV25-1
CDR3nt: TGTGCCAGCAGTGTGACAGGGGGAAGTGAAAAACTGTTTTTT
CDR3aa: CASSVTGGSEKLFF

len: 16
d_gene: .
abundance: .
j_gene: TRBJ2-2
v_gene: TRBV9
CDR3nt: TGTGCCAGCAGCCGTACGTGGGGCAGGGACACCGGGGAGCTGTTTTTT
CDR3aa: CASSRTWGRDTGELFF

len: 15
d_gene: TRBD1
abundance: .
j_gene: TRBJ1-4
v_gene: TRBV19
CDR3nt: TGTGCCAGTAGTTTGATCGGGACAGCGGGTGAAAAACTGTTTTTT
CDR3aa: CASSLIGTAGEKLFF

len: 16
d_gene: TRBD1
abundance: .
j_gene: TRBJ1-2
v_gene: TRBV5-1
CDR3nt: TGCGCCAGCAAAGAAGCTCCCAGGGGGAGCGACTATGGCTACACCTTC
CDR3aa: CASKEAPRGSDYGYTF

len: 11
d_gene: .
abundance: once
j_gene: TRBJ2-5
v_gene: TRBV20-1
CDR3nt: TGCGGTGCGGCCCCAGGGATCGGACAGTACTTC
CDR3aa: CGAAPGIGQYF

len: 15
d_gene: .
abundance: .
j_gene: TRBJ2-4
v_gene: TRBV4-1
CDR3nt: TGCGCCAGCAGCCACCCGCAGGGGCGGATAAACATTCAGTACTTC
CDR3aa: CASSHPQGRINIQYF

len: 16
d_gene: TRBD2
abundance: .
j_gene: TRBJ2-1
v_gene: TRBV30
CDR3nt: TGTGCCTCTGCAAACGTCCTAGCGGGAGGCTACAATGAGCAGTTCTTC
CDR3aa: CASANVLAGGYNEQFF

len: 15
d_gene: .
abundance: .
j_gene: TRBJ1-5
v_gene: TRBV19
CDR3nt: TGTGCCAGTAGTATAGTTGGTCCGGGCAATCAGCCCCAGCATTTT
CDR3aa: CASSIVGPGNQPQHF

len: 12
d_gene: TRBD2
abundance: .
j_gene: TRBJ2-1
v_gene: TRBV5-1
CDR3nt: TGCGCCAGCAGCTTAGCGGGAAATGAGCAGTTCTTC
CDR3aa: CASSLAGNEQFF

len: 14
d_gene: .
abundance: few
j_gene: TRBJ2-3
v_gene: TRBV2
CDR3nt: TGTGTCAGCAGTGGGCCCGGAGGCACAGATACGCAGTATTTT
CDR3aa: CVSSGPGGTDTQYF

len: 17
d_gene: TRBD1
abundance: once
j_gene: TRBJ1-4
v_gene: TRBV23-1
CDR3nt: TGCGCCAGCAGCCCTAGACCCAGGGGGCCCCATAATGAAAAACTGTTTTTT
CDR3aa: CASSPRPRGPHNEKLFF

len: 14
d_gene: .
abundance: once
j_gene: TRBJ2-1
v_gene: TRBV27
CDR3nt: TGTGCCAGCACCGGGAGTCGCTCCTACAATGAGCAGTTCTTC
CDR3aa: CASTGSRSYNEQFF

len: 14
d_gene: .
abundance: .
j_gene: TRBJ1-5
v_gene: TRBV28
CDR3nt: TGTGCCAGCAGTCGGGACATTAGCAATCAGCCCCAGCATTTT
CDR3aa: CASSRDISNQPQHF

len: 13
d_gene: .
abundance: .
j_gene: TRBJ1-1
v_gene: TRBV7-3
CDR3nt: TGTGCCAGCAGTTGGACAGAGAACACTGAAGCTTTCTTT
CDR3aa: CASSWTENTEAFF

len: 15
d_gene: TRBD2
abundance: .
j_gene: TRBJ2-5
v_gene: TRBV29-1
CDR3nt: TGCAGCGTTGAGAGGGGGGTGACTAGCGGGGGCCCCGGGTACTTC
CDR3aa: CSVERGVTSGGPGYF

len: 15
d_gene: .
abundance: .
j_gene: TRBJ2-3
v_gene: TRBV7-9
CDR3nt: TGTTCCAGGTCCGTAGGGCGGACTAGCACAGATACGCAGTATTTT
CDR3aa: CSRSVGRTSTDTQYF

len: 15
d_gene: .
abundance: .
j_gene: TRBJ2-6
v_gene: TRBV13
CDR3nt: TGTGCCAGCGCTACTAGGGCTTTTGGGGCCAACGTCCTGACTTTC
CDR3aa: CASATRAFGANVLTF

len: 16
d_gene: TRBD1
abundance: .
j_gene: TRBJ1-6
v_gene: TRBV2
CDR3nt: TGTGCCAGCAGCAGATCCGGACAGGGCGGGAATTCACCCCTCCACTTT
CDR3aa: CASSRSGQGGNSPLHF

len: 15
d_gene: TRBD2
abundance: once
j_gene: TRBJ2-5
v_gene: TRBV5-4
CDR3nt: TGTGCCAGCAGCCGGCCCGGACTAGAGGAAGAGACCCAGTACTTC
CDR3aa: CASSRPGLEEETQYF

len: 13
d_gene: .
abundance: .
j_gene: TRBJ2-3
v_gene: TRBV7-2
CDR3nt: TGTGCCAGCAGCTTAGACAGGGTGGATACGCAGTATTTT
CDR3aa: CASSLDRVDTQYF

len: 15
d_gene: TRBD1
abundance: .
j_gene: TRBJ1-6
v_gene: TRBV11-2
CDR3nt: TGTGCCAGCAGCCTAGAGGGACAGGGTCATTCACCCCTCCACTTT
CDR3aa: CASSLEGQGHSPLHF

len: 17
d_gene: .
abundance: .
j_gene: TRBJ2-7
v_gene: TRBV5-8
CDR3nt: TGTGCCAGCAGCCCCCGTCTCTTTTCAGGGATAGCCTACGAGCAGTACTTC
CDR3aa: CASSPRLFSGIAYEQYF

len: 14
d_gene: .
abundance: few
j_gene: TRBJ1-4
v_gene: TRBV7-2
CDR3nt: TGTGCCAGCAGCTCCCAGGGTATTAATGAAAAACTGTTTTTT
CDR3aa: CASSSQGINEKLFF

len: 14
d_gene: TRBD2
abundance: .
j_gene: TRBJ2-5
v_gene: TRBV15
CDR3nt: TGTGCCACCAGCAGAGATACTAGCGCAGAGACCCAGTACTTC
CDR3aa: CATSRDTSAETQYF

len: 11
d_gene: TRBD2
abundance: .
j_gene: TRBJ2-4
v_gene: TRBV20-1
CDR3nt: TGCAGTGTCGCGGGGGGGAACATTCAGTACTTC
CDR3aa: CSVAGGNIQYF

len: 16
d_gene: TRBD2
abundance: .
j_gene: TRBJ2-7
v_gene: TRBV27
CDR3nt: TGTGCCAGCAGCACAATAGGACTAGCGGGAGCTCTCGAGCAGTACTTC
CDR3aa: CASSTIGLAGALEQYF

len: 13
d_gene: .
abundance: .
j_gene: TRBJ2-5
v_gene: TRBV7-6
CDR3nt: TGTGCCAGCAGCTTCACCGGCCAAGAGACCCAGTACTTC
CDR3aa: CASSFTGQETQYF

len: 14
d_gene: .
abundance: .
j_gene: TRBJ1-6
v_gene: TRBV6-1
CDR3nt: TGTGCCAGCAGTGTCGACACGAATAATTCACCCCTCCACTTT
CDR3aa: CASSVDTNNSPLHF

len: 15
d_gene: .
abundance: .
j_gene: TRBJ2-2
v_gene: TRBV27
CDR3nt: TGTGCCAGCAGTCCTCGTTGGCCTAACACCGGGGAGCTGTTTTTT
CDR3aa: CASSPRWPNTGELFF